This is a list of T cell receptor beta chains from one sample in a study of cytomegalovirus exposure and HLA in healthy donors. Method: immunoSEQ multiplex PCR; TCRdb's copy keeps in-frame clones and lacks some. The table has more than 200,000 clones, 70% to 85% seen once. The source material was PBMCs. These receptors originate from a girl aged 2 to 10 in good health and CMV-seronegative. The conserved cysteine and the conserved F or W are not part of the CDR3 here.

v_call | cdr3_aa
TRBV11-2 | ASSQNRGQNEQY
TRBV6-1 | ASSLRGLQDEQY
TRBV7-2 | ASSLLGLAGYGYT
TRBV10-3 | AIRVDETSGGASVSPSTDTQY
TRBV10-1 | ASASGAGGNTGELF
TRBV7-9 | ASSLRHGRTDTQY
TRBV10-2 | ASSGGTFNEQF
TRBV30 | AWSTFYRFNEQF
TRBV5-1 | ASSLTFVSYNEQF
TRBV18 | ASSRQGENGYT
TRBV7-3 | ASSLPSGDSNQPQH
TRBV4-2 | ASSPGTGLYEQY
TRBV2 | ASSRDSINEQY
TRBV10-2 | ASTSTGDYEQY
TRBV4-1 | ASSPNPRRPTQYNEQF
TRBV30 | AWSVSGKMYEQF
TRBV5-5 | ASSLGGGGVTYGKTYEQY
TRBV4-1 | ASSHREKWGYNEQF
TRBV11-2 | ASSWTSGGGNEQF
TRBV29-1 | SVGVKGAGAF
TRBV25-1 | ASSEAGNYGYT
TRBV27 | ASTRGLTYNSPLH
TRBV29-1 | SVEIGGALN
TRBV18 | ASSPRGGLATDTQY
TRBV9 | ASSVVREYNEQF
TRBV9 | ASSAPGGGPYNEQF
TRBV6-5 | ASREATHTDTQY
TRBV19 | ASSIVGLTSGANVLT